This is a list of T cell receptor beta chains from one sample in a study of identical twins. TCRdb re-called the 5' RACE reads with MiXCR, one entry per CDR3 protein. Altogether 750,000 to 950,000 distinct CDR3 sequences are present, 10% to 15% being singletons, with the ten largest covering around 1.5%. This sample also appeared in a second study, on yellow fever vaccine responses in identical twins.

Sequencing was carried out using PBMCs. These receptors originate from a woman aged 18-35 years in good health. The CDR3 runs from the conserved cysteine through the conserved F or W. D genes are given only for firm matches. Clone sizes are given selectively: once, few, many, or a class where the clone is expanded.

TRBV4-1,-,few,TRBJ1-2,CASSQDGGEWGYTF,TGCGCCAGCAGCCAAGATGGGGGCGAATGGGGCTACACCTTC
TRBV11-1,TRBD1,many,TRBJ2-1,CASSQTGGTGRGHNEQFF,TGTGCCAGCAGCCAGACAGGGGGGACAGGGAGGGGACACAATGAGCAGTTCTTC
TRBV20-1,-,few,TRBJ1-1,CSARDYYPVEAFF,TGCAGTGCTAGAGACTACTATCCTGTTGAAGCTTTCTTT
TRBV5-1,-,-,TRBJ1-3,CASSLTTSRGSGNTIYF,TGCGCCAGCAGCTTAACCACATCCCGCGGGTCTGGAAACACCATATATTTT
TRBV14,-,-,TRBJ2-3,CASSQGSRITSDTQYF,TGTGCCAGCAGCCAAGGATCTAGAATAACGTCGGATACGCAGTATTTT
TRBV28,TRBD2,-,TRBJ2-5,CASSYRLAGGPRETQYF,TGTGCCAGCAGCTACCGACTAGCGGGAGGGCCTCGGGAGACCCAGTACTTC
TRBV5-8,-,few,TRBJ2-2,CASSLGQTYTGELFF,TGTGCCAGCAGCTTGGGGCAGACCTACACCGGGGAGCTGTTTTTT
TRBV29-1,-,many,TRBJ2-5,CSVDQETQYF,TGCAGCGTGGACCAAGAGACCCAGTACTTC
TRBV5-1,-,-,TRBJ2-3,CASRQETPDTQYF,TGCGCCAGCAGGCAAGAGACCCCAGATACGCAGTATTTT
TRBV4-2,TRBD2,many,TRBJ2-3,CASSQDIGGGTDTQYF,TGTGCCAGCAGCCAAGATATCGGGGGGGGCACAGATACGCAGTATTTT
TRBV6-5,TRBD2,many,TRBJ2-2,CASSWGASGGTGELFF,TGTGCCAGCAGTTGGGGGGCTAGCGGGGGCACCGGGGAGCTGTTTTTT
TRBV12-3/TRBV12-4,-,few,TRBJ2-2,CASSPVDITGELFF,TGTGCCAGCAGCCCGGTCGACATCACCGGGGAGCTGTTTTTT
TRBV9,-,-,TRBJ2-1,CASSPCQQFF,TGTGCCAGCAGCCCGTGTCAGCAGTTCTTC
TRBV10-3,-,-,TRBJ2-5,CATTGGLQETQYF,TGTGCCACCACAGGGGGACTACAAGAGACCCAGTACTTC
TRBV4-1,-,many,TRBJ1-4,CASSKYRQAGEKLFF,TGCGCCAGCAGCAAGTACCGGCAAGCGGGAGAAAAACTGTTTTTT
TRBV4-1,-,few,TRBJ2-2,CASSQGPGIAGELFF,TGCGCCAGCAGCCAAGGCCCGGGTATCGCCGGGGAGCTGTTTTTT
TRBV20-1,-,-,TRBJ2-7,CSARAGSHYEQYF,TGCAGTGCTAGGGCCGGGTCACACTACGAGCAGTACTTC
TRBV12-3/TRBV12-4,-,-,TRBJ2-4,CASSNALAKNIQYF,TGTGCCAGCAGTAACGCGCTAGCCAAAAACATTCAGTACTTC
TRBV6-1,TRBD1,-,TRBJ2-5,CASTSGTGGAETQYF,TGTGCCAGCACATCCGGGACAGGGGGGGCGGAGACCCAGTACTTC
TRBV5-1,-,once,TRBJ1-2,CASKVGSQTTANYGYTF,TGCGCCAGCAAAGTAGGATCGCAAACAACAGCTAACTATGGCTACACCTTC
TRBV3-1,-,-,TRBJ2-7,CASSQEPAGPYEQYF,TGTGCCAGCAGCCAAGAACCAGCGGGCCCCTACGAGCAGTACTTC
TRBV5-1,-,many,TRBJ2-1,CASSEALTGEQFF,TGCGCCAGCAGCGAGGCTTTGACGGGTGAGCAGTTCTTC